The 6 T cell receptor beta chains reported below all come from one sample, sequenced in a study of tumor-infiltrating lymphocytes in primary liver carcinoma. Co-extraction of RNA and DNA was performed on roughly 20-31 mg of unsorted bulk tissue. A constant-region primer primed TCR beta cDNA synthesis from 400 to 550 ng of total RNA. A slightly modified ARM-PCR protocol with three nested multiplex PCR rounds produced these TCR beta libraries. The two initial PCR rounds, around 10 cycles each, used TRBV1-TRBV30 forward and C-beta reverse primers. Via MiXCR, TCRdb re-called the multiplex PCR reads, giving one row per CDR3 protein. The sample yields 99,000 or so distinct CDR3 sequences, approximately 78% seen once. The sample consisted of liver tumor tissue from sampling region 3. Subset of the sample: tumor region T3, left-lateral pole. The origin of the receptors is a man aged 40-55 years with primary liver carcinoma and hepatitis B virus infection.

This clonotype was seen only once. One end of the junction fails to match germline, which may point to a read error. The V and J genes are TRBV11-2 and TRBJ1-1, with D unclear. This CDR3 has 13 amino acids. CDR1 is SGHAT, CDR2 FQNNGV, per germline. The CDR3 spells CVSSLGPNTEAFF. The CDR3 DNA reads TGTGTCAGCAGCTTAGGCCCGAATACTGAAGCTTTCTTT.

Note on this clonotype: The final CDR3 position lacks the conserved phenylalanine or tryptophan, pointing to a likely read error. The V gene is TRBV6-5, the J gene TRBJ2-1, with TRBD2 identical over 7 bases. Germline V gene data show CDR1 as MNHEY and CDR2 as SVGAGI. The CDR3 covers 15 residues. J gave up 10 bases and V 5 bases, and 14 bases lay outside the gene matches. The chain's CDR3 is CASSPSAGGYNEQFI. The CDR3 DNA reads TGTGCCAGCAGTCCCTCGGCCGGGGGGTATAACGAGCAGTTCATC.

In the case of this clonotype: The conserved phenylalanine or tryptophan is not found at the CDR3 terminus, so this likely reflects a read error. The CDR3 coding sequence is TGTGCCAGCAGTCCCCATGGGCGGCGGAATGAGCAGTTCATC. This sequence encodes CASSPHGRRNEQFI. The genes are TRBV12-3 or TRBV12-4 and TRBJ2-1; unclear D gene. V lost 5 bases and J lost 7, with 15 bases in between. This CDR3 is 14 amino acids long.

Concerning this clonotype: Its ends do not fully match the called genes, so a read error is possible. CDR3: CASGSKGEQFF. The CDR3 DNA is TGTGCCAGCGGGAGCAAGGGTGAGCAGTTCTTT. The gene calls are TRBV6-5 and TRBJ2-1, with D perhaps matching TRBD2 (5 bases). Germline assignment: CDR1 MNHEY and CDR2 SVGAGI. The CDR3 has 11 residues.

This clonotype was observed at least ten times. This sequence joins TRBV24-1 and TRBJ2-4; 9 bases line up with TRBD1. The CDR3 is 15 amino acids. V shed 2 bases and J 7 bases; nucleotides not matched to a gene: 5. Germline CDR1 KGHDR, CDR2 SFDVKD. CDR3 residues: CATSDSTGGVNIQYF. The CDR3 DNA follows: TGTGCCACCAGTGATTCGACAGGGGGGGTGAACATTCAGTACTTC.

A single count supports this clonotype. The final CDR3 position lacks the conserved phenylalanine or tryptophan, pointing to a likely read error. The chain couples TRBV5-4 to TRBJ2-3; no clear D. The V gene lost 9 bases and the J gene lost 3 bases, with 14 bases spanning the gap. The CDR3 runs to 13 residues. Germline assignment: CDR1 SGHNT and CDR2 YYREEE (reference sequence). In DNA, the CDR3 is TGTGCCACGTCAGCCGATCTTACAGATACGCAGTATCTT. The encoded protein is CATSADLTDTQYL.